A selection of T cell receptor beta chains follows, all from one sample in a study of radiation and T cells in renal cell carcinoma. TCRdb's copy holds only in-frame clones and misses some; the assay was immunoSEQ multiplex PCR. Among roughly 170,000 clones listed, 88% were seen once. Source: blood, taken from a patient whose treatment included radiotherapy and nephrectomy. The receptors here all came from a woman between 45 and 65 years old with renal cell carcinoma. The CDR3 runs from the conserved cysteine through the conserved F or W. A D gene is named only where the DNA matches it firmly. Not all rows give a size; the values are once, few, many and, for expanded clones, a class.

j_call clone_size d_call v_call cdr3_nt cdr3_aa
TRBJ2-1 . . TRBV7-3 TGTGCCAGCAGCGCGGGACCACCTCGGGATGAGCAGTTCTTC CASSAGPPRDEQFF
TRBJ2-3 . . TRBV4-2 TGTGCCAGCAGCCCGAGGGCCGTTGATACGCAGTATTTT CASSPRAVDTQYF
TRBJ2-7 . . TRBV18 TGTGCCAGCTCACCACTGGCCGGGATCGGCGACGAGCAGTACTTC CASSPLAGIGDEQYF
TRBJ1-5 many . TRBV19 TGTGCCAGTAGTTTGGCGGGAAATCAGCCCCAGCATTTT CASSLAGNQPQHF
TRBJ2-3 . . TRBV5-8 TGTGCCAGCAGCTTGGGTTGGTATTTT CASSLGWYF
TRBJ2-7 . TRBD2 TRBV7-2 TGTGCCAGCAGCCCCCACGGGGGGATCTACGAGCAGTACTTC CASSPHGGIYEQYF
TRBJ1-1 . TRBD1 TRBV6-1 TGTGCCAGCACCTACCTGGACAGGGTTACCACTGAAGCTTTCTTT CASTYLDRVTTEAFF
TRBJ1-2 . . TRBV7-2 TGTGCCAGCAGCTTAGAGACCCTACAGTCTAACTATGGCTACACCTTC CASSLETLQSNYGYTF
TRBJ1-6 . TRBD1 TRBV19 TGTGCCAGTAGTTCAGGGGGCAATTCACCCCTCCACTTT CASSSGGNSPLHF
TRBJ1-1 . . TRBV14 TGTGCCAGCAGCCAAGGGAGGGATCGGACTGAAGCTTTCTTT CASSQGRDRTEAFF
TRBJ1-3 . . TRBV5-3 TGTGCCAGAAGCTTGGAGTGGGGGGGCTGCCCCTCTGGAAACACCATATATTTT CARSLEWGGCPSGNTIYF
TRBJ1-2 . . TRBV19 TGTGCCAGTAGTAAAGGAGGGAACTATGGCTACACCTTC CASSKGGNYGYTF
TRBJ2-1 . TRBD2 TRBV7-2 TGTGCCAGCAGCTTAGTCCGAGTGCGGGGGGGCCGCAATGAGCAGTTCTTC CASSLVRVRGGRNEQFF
TRBJ2-5 . . TRBV5-8 TGTGCCAGCAGCTTGGAAACAGGGCAAGAGACCCAGTACTTC CASSLETGQETQYF
TRBJ1-4 . . TRBV2 TGTGCCAGCAGTGAGAGGCATACCGCAACTAATGAAAAACTGTTTTTT CASSERHTATNEKLFF
TRBJ2-5 . TRBD1 TRBV6-5 TGTGCCAGCAGTTACACGGGACAGGGAGCAGAGACCCAGTACTTC CASSYTGQGAETQYF
TRBJ2-7 few TRBD1 TRBV7-9 TGTGCCAGCAGCACCCGGGACAGGGTGTACGAGCAGTACTTC CASSTRDRVYEQYF
TRBJ2-6 . . TRBV12-5 TGTGCTAGTGGTTTGGCTCAGGGATATGGGGCCAACGTCCTGACTTTC CASGLAQGYGANVLTF
TRBJ2-2 once . TRBV5-5 TGTGCCAGCAGCTTGACTCCGACCGGGGAGCTGTTTTTT CASSLTPTGELFF
TRBJ2-2 . TRBD1 TRBV6-1 TGTGCCAGCAGTCCCGGACAGGGGACGGGGGAGCTGTTTTTT CASSPGQGTGELFF
TRBJ2-6 . . TRBV5-4 TGTGCCAGCAGCATCAGGGTAGCCGGGGCCAACGTCCTGACTTTC CASSIRVAGANVLTF
TRBJ1-2 . . TRBV7-9 TGTGCCAGCAGCCCAATGAACAGGGTTGGAGATAACTATGGCTACACCTTC CASSPMNRVGDNYGYTF
TRBJ1-4 . TRBD1 TRBV19 TGTGCCAGTAGTATAGGTGGACAGGGCGATAATGAAAAACTGTTTTTT CASSIGGQGDNEKLFF
TRBJ1-1 few TRBD1 TRBV2 TGTGCCAGCAGTGATTTAGGGGGCAACACTGAAGCTTTCTTT CASSDLGGNTEAFF
TRBJ2-7 . . TRBV5-1 TGCGCCAGCAGCCTGCTGGACACCTCCAACTACGAGCAGTACTTC CASSLLDTSNYEQYF
TRBJ2-3 . . TRBV18 TGTGCCAGCTCACCGATTCAGAGCACAGATACGCAGTATTTT CASSPIQSTDTQYF